One and the same sample provided the 24 T cell receptor beta chains below, sequenced in a study of T cell repertoires in cytomegalovirus infection. One entry per CDR3 protein results from TCRdb running MiXCR on the reads. The sample has more than 45,000 distinct CDR3 sequences, 33% seen once. The antigens these receptors bind are not known. Input material: PBMCs, sequenced either directly or after in vitro stimulation (not recorded which). The receptor set was obtained from a human donor in good health (CMV status not recorded). Some clones in this sample may be carry-over from other donors' samples.

This clonotype was detected many times. The chain recombines TRBV7-6 with TRBJ1-6; D uncertain. Germline CDR1 reads SGHVS; CDR2 reads FNYEAQ. The CDR3 runs 12 residues. Trimming removed 2 bases from V and 4 bases from J, with 0 bases in between. The CDR3 region has the DNA TGTGCCAGCAGCTTATATAATTCACCCCTCCACTTT. Translation gives CASSLYNSPLHF.

This clonotype has only a few counts. The J gene is TRBJ2-1, the V gene TRBV7-8; either TRBD1 or TRBD2 may fit D (7 bases each). The CDR3 length is 14 residues. Germline lookup yields CDR1 SGHVS and CDR2 FQNEAQ. V was clipped by 5 bases and J by 6 bases, with 14 bases between them. The CDR3 sequence is CASSQGGGSNEQFF. CDR3 coding DNA: TGTGCCAGCAGCCAGGGGGGAGGGAGCAATGAGCAGTTCTTC.

This chain joins TRBV5-6 and TRBJ2-1; TRBD1 matches at 7 bases. The CDR3 is made up of 14 amino acids. Germline CDR1 is SGHDT and CDR2 is YYEEEE. J was trimmed by 7 bases and V by 4 bases; bases with no gene match: 8. CDR3 DNA sequence: TGTGCCAGCAGCCTGGGTCAGGGGGAGAATGAGCAGTTCTTC. Residues: CASSLGQGENEQFF.

V usage is TRBV11-2 and J usage is TRBJ2-1; 8 bases match TRBD2. The germline gives CDR1 SGHAT, CDR2 FQNNGV. The CDR3 is 18 amino acids. The ends lost 6 bases at V and 0 bases at J; junction bases unmatched: 13. CDR3 in amino acids: CASRSTGGGRGSYNEQFF. Written as DNA, the CDR3 is TGTGCCAGCAGATCCACGGGGGGGGGCAGGGGCTCCTACAATGAGCAGTTCTTC.

This clonotype turned up a few times. This sequence joins TRBV20-1 and TRBJ1-4, with TRBD1 identical over 7 bases. This CDR3 is built from 11 residues. Germline CDR1 DFQATT, CDR2 SNEGSKA (reference sequence). V trimming: 4 bases; J trimming: 13 bases; junction bases outside the gene matches: 6. This CDR3 is CSATIDRVLFF. CDR3 nucleotides: TGCAGTGCTACCATCGACAGGGTACTGTTTTTT.

The J gene is TRBJ1-5, the V gene TRBV6-6; the D gene is possibly TRBD1 (6 bases). This CDR3 is built from 13 residues. Germline V gives CDR1 MNHNY, CDR2 SVGAGI (reference sequence). The germline V and J ends were trimmed by 6 bases and 6 bases, with 12 bases remaining between them. The CDR3 here is CASRLEGGQPQHF. In nucleotides, the CDR3 is TGTGCCAGCAGGCTGGAGGGGGGTCAGCCCCAGCATTTT.

To note about this clonotype: A much larger clone sits a single nucleotide away, making a read error possible. Since the CDR3 does not end with the conserved phenylalanine or tryptophan, this likely comes from a read error. The genes are TRBV7-2 and TRBJ1-5; no clear D. The germline V gene has CDR1 SGHTA and CDR2 FQGNSA. The CDR3 contains 15 residues. Trimming shortened V by 5 bases and J by 0 bases, and 11 bases separated the two germline ends. In DNA, the CDR3 is TGTGCCAGCAGCATATCCTCCCTTAGCAATCAGCCCCAGCATCTT. Protein sequence: CASSISSLSNQPQHL.

V is TRBV12-3 or TRBV12-4 and J is TRBJ2-2, with D perhaps TRBD2 (6 bases). Between the trimmed V and J ends, which lost 2 bases and 1 base, there was a span of 8 bases. This CDR3 comprises 15 residues. CDR3 loop: CASSLTGLNTGELFF. The CDR3, as DNA: TGTGCCAGCAGTTTAACGGGACTGAACACCGGGGAGCTGTTTTTT.

The chain couples TRBV27 to TRBJ2-3; TRBD2 aligns across 9 bases. The germline gives CDR1 MNHEY, CDR2 SMNVEV (reference sequence). V trimming: 2 bases; J trimming: 5 bases; junction bases outside the gene matches: 5. The CDR3 consists of 15 residues. The CDR3 bases are TGTGCCAGCAGTTTACGGCGGGGGGGGGTAGATACGCAGTATTTT. Its protein product is CASSLRRGGVDTQYF.

The chain has TRBV6-5 and TRBJ2-7, with D uncertain. The CDR3 has 12 residues. Looked up from germline, CDR1 is MNHEY and CDR2 is SVGAGI. The V gene lost 8 bases and the J gene lost 6 bases, with 14 bases spanning the gap. The CDR3 spells CASSDRAGEQYF. Here the CDR3 DNA reads TGTGCCAGCTCCGATCGGGCCGGCGAGCAGTACTTC.

This rearrangement joins TRBV7-9 to TRBJ2-7; weak D call: TRBD2 (5 bases). CDR1 is SEHNR and CDR2 is FQNEAQ in the germline V gene (reference sequence). CDR3 length: 15 amino acids. V shed 5 bases and J shed 3 bases, with 17 bases lying between them. In DNA form, the CDR3 reads TGTGCCAGCAGCCCCCTCCGGTCGGGGAGCTACGAGCAGTACTTC. Its translation: CASSPLRSGSYEQYF.

This clonotype was observed a single time. This chain uses TRBV20-1 with TRBJ1-2; D is unresolved. The CDR3 consists of 14 residues. V shed 0 bases and J shed 4 bases, with 12 bases lying between them. From germline, CDR1 is DFQATT and CDR2 SNEGSKA (reference sequence). The CDR3 region is CSARDQEEGYGYTF. CDR3 in DNA: TGCAGTGCTAGAGATCAGGAGGAAGGCTATGGCTACACCTTC.

This clonotype was seen only a few times. This chain links TRBV7-2 with TRBJ2-1; 7 bases match TRBD2. The CDR3 runs 15 residues. Trimming cost V 0 bases and J 2 bases; bases outside gene matches: 1. The germline CDR1 and CDR2 sequences are SGHTA and FQGNSA. The CDR3 loop is CASSLAAGAYNEQFF. Here the CDR3 DNA reads TGTGCCAGCAGCTTAGCGGCGGGGGCCTACAATGAGCAGTTCTTC.

This clonotype has just a few counts. This chain joins TRBV12-3 or TRBV12-4 and TRBJ1-1; 7 bases are a match to TRBD1. V was pared by 5 bases and J by 1 base, with 10 bases of the junction left unmatched. This CDR3 contains 16 residues. CDR3 protein: CASSISRGIGNTEAFF. The DNA for the CDR3 is TGTGCCAGCAGTATATCCAGGGGGATAGGGAACACTGAAGCTTTCTTT.

The rearrangement joins TRBV2 to TRBJ2-1; D remains ambiguous. CDR3 length: 15 residues. Deletions cut 4 bases from V and 7 bases from J, with 17 bases between. Looked up from germline, CDR1 is SNHLY and CDR2 is FYNNEI. CDR3: CASSGLNPTLNEQFF. CDR3 DNA: TGTGCCAGCAGTGGTCTAAACCCCACCCTGAATGAGCAGTTCTTC.

This clonotype was recorded a few times. J is TRBJ2-1 and V is TRBV7-2; TRBD2 might be the D (6 bases). CDR1 and CDR2 (germline): SGHTA, FQGNSA. The CDR3 is 13 residues long. Trimming removed 5 bases from V and 8 bases from J, with 13 bases in between. The CDR3 DNA reads TGTGCCAGCAGCCCCCAGCGGAGGGATGAGCAGTTCTTC. Amino acids: CASSPQRRDEQFF.

This chain connects TRBV11-2 to TRBJ2-1; TRBD1 is a possible D gene (6 bases). Germline V gives CDR1 SGHAT, CDR2 FQNNGV. The CDR3 extends over 14 amino acids. Trimming shortened V by 4 bases and J by 5 bases, and 12 bases separated the two germline ends. For the CDR3, the DNA is TGTGCCAGCAGCTCCCGCTGGGGGCACAATGAGCAGTTCTTC. This translates into CASSSRWGHNEQFF.

This clonotype was counted between two and nine times. The V call is TRBV7-2, the J call TRBJ2-1; no clear D. The CDR3 contains 12 residues. Deletions cut 3 bases from V and 8 bases from J, with 8 bases between. The germline V gene has CDR1 SGHTA and CDR2 FQGNSA. The CDR3 region is CASSLEGDEQFF. DNA of the CDR3: TGTGCCAGCAGCTTGGAAGGAGATGAGCAGTTCTTC.

The rearrangement joins TRBV28 to TRBJ2-3, with no clear D. CDR1 is MDHEN and CDR2 is SYDVKM in the germline V gene. The CDR3 is made up of 13 amino acids. Trimming removed 11 bases at V and 0 bases at J, with 12 bases between. The CDR3 DNA reads TGTGCCTGGCGTGGGCCTAGCACAGATACGCAGTATTTT. Translation gives CAWRGPSTDTQYF.

In this sample, this clonotype turned up many times. The rearrangement uses TRBV12-3 or TRBV12-4 and TRBJ1-5, with D perhaps matching TRBD1 (5 bases). The CDR3 spans 14 residues. V was shortened by 6 bases and J by 3 bases, with 12 bases between the two germline ends. CDR3 loop: CASSATELNQPQHF. CDR3 nucleotide sequence: TGTGCCAGCAGCGCGACAGAACTCAATCAGCCCCAGCATTTT.

This clonotype was seen a few times. The chain uses TRBV6-5 and TRBJ1-6, with D maybe TRBD1 (6 bases). From germline, CDR1 is MNHEY and CDR2 SVGAGI. V was clipped by 0 bases and J by 10 bases, with 16 bases between them. There are 16 residues in the CDR3. The DNA of the CDR3 is TGTGCCAGCAGTTACTCGAGGGGCGGGGGCGGGTCACCCCTCCACTTT. Its translation: CASSYSRGGGGSPLHF.

This sequence joins TRBV27 and TRBJ1-1; 7 nucleotides line up with TRBD1. The V gene end was trimmed by 2 bases and the J gene end by 3 bases; junction bases not matched to a gene: 18. The germline V gene encodes CDR1 MNHEY and CDR2 SMNVEV (reference sequence). CDR3 length: 19 residues. The CDR3: CASSLGRLQGGRGYTEAFF. Written as DNA, the CDR3 is TGTGCCAGCAGTTTAGGGAGGCTGCAGGGGGGCCGGGGCTACACTGAAGCTTTCTTT.

This clonotype showed up many times. The CDR3 DNA follows: TGTGCCAGCAGCTTAGTAACAGGTTCTGGTCAGCCCCAGCATTTT. Protein: CASSLVTGSGQPQHF. The chain joins TRBV7-2 to TRBJ1-5; possible D gene TRBD1, 5 bases. Germline V gene data show CDR1 as SGHTA and CDR2 as FQGNSA. V was pared by 1 base and J by 6 bases, with 13 bases between. The CDR3 covers 15 residues.

This clonotype was observed a few times. V usage is TRBV7-8 and J usage is TRBJ2-5; D not certain. Trimming took 0 bases from V and 7 from J, leaving 15 bases between them. The CDR3 has 15 amino acids. Per germline, CDR1 SGHVS and CDR2 FQNEAQ. The CDR3 loop reads CASSLARTPGRTQYF. Written as DNA, the CDR3 is TGTGCCAGCAGCTTAGCAAGGACCCCGGGTAGGACCCAGTACTTC.